Presented here are 17 T cell receptor beta chains from one specimen sequenced in a study of monozygotic twins with inflammatory bowel disease. For each CDR3 protein, TCRdb gives one entry from its re-call of the 5' RACE reads, without DNA. The sample table includes about 300,000 distinct CDR3 sequences. The sample consisted of blood. Receptors were obtained from a human donor with ulcerative colitis or Crohn's disease, or a healthy co-twin of an affected twin (not recorded which).

The V call is TRBV6-5, the J call TRBJ2-3; the TCRdb call, TRBD2, lacks DNA for checking. CDR3 length: 18 residues. Germline values: CDR1 MNHEY, CDR2 SVGAGI. The CDR3: CASSFYVGLAGGLDTQYF.

The gene calls are TRBV5-4 and TRBJ2-7; no DNA is available, so the TRBD1 call from TCRdb remains unchecked. This CDR3 comprises 13 residues. Germline CDR1 is SGHNT and CDR2 is YYREEE (reference sequence). The CDR3 spells CASSLIGTGEQYF.

J is TRBJ2-3 and V is TRBV10-3; TCRdb reports TRBD1, a call that lacks DNA to check it against. Germline loops: CDR1 ENHRY, CDR2 SYGVKD. CDR3 length equals 14 residues. The CDR3 region is CAISLTGNTDTQYF.

This chain connects TRBV7-2 to TRBJ2-7. Germline CDR1 reads SGHTA; CDR2 reads FQGNSA. The length of the CDR3 is 12 residues. CDR3 residues: CASSLDIYEQYF.

V gene TRBV20-1 combines with J gene TRBJ2-1; TCRdb names TRBD2, which stays unverified in the absence of DNA. The CDR3 has 14 amino acids. Germline CDR1 and CDR2: DFQATT and SNEGSKA (reference sequence). The CDR3 here is CSASSGGAQNEQFF.

The chain combines TRBV11-3 with TRBJ2-5; TCRdb reports TRBD1, a call that lacks DNA to check it against. The CDR3 contains 16 residues. Per germline, CDR1 SGHNT and CDR2 YENEEA. The CDR3 loop is CASSDRQGRTAETQYF. Together with reference TRBV11-3 and TRBJ2-5, the CDR3 gives the full variable domain: EAGVVQSPRYKIIEKKQPVAFWCNPISGHNTLYWYLQNLGQGPELLIRYENEEAVDDSQLPKDRFSAERLKGVDSTLKIQPAELGDSAVYLCASSDRQGRTAETQYFGPGTRLLVL.

This CDR3 reads CASSFGKTNTGELFF. V usage is TRBV18 and J usage is TRBJ2-2. The CDR3 contains 15 residues. Looked up from germline, CDR1 is KGHSH and CDR2 is LQKENI.

The rearrangement links TRBV29-1 to TRBJ2-2; absent DNA, TCRdb's TRBD2 call cannot be checked. This CDR3 has 15 amino acids. Germline V lookup: CDR1 SQVTM, CDR2 ANQGSEA. The CDR3 here is CSVLTSGVWSGELFF.

The chain links TRBV4-3 to TRBJ2-1; TCRdb's D gene call, TRBD1, goes unchecked for lack of DNA. The CDR3 sequence is 16 residues long. Germline values: CDR1 LGHNA, CDR2 YSLEER. CDR3 loop: CASSQADWTRPNEQFF.

The chain recombines TRBV5-5 with TRBJ1-3. From germline, CDR1 is SGHKS and CDR2 YYEKEE (reference sequence). This CDR3 is built from 16 residues. The CDR3 is CASSLARVTSGNTIYF.

The chain employs TRBV12-3 or TRBV12-4 and TRBJ1-2. CDR3 size: 13 residues. This CDR3 reads CASSLGINYGYTF.

The gene calls are TRBV12-3 or TRBV12-4 and TRBJ2-5; the D call of TRBD2 rests on TCRdb alone, since no DNA is present to check it. This CDR3 comprises 15 residues. Here the CDR3 reads CASSQRLAGDLTQYF.

CDR3 protein: CASSAPGTYGYTF. The chain carries TRBV27 and TRBJ1-2; absent DNA, TCRdb's TRBD1 call cannot be checked. The length of the CDR3 is 13 residues. Germline loops: CDR1 MNHEY, CDR2 SMNVEV (reference sequence).

This chain uses TRBV20-1 with TRBJ1-6; the TRBD1 assignment by TCRdb is unverifiable without DNA. Germline-derived CDR1 and CDR2 are DFQATT and SNEGSKA (reference sequence). This CDR3 is built from 15 residues. This CDR3 is CSTPGQGADNSPLHF.

The V and J genes are TRBV7-2 and TRBJ1-5; TCRdb selects TRBD1, and the lack of DNA leaves this call unchecked. In germline, CDR1 is SGHTA, CDR2 FQGNSA. The CDR3 totals 14 residues. This CDR3 is CASSQGNLNQPQHF.

The chain couples TRBV4-3 to TRBJ2-1; TCRdb's D call of TRBD1 is untestable without DNA. CDR1 is LGHNA and CDR2 is YSLEER in the germline V gene. The CDR3 loop spans 15 amino acids. The CDR3 is CASSQDRQRAIEQFF.

This rearrangement joins TRBV20-1 to TRBJ2-5; TCRdb proposes TRBD2, but this gene call is untestable without DNA. From germline, CDR1 is DFQATT and CDR2 SNEGSKA (reference sequence). The CDR3 has 15 amino acids. The CDR3 sequence is CSALPARGDQETQYF.